This TCR beta chain was profiled in a study of T cells after yellow fever vaccination. 5'RACE template switching generated TCR cDNA, adding a universal primer site and UMIs. TCRdb reprocessed the 5' RACE reads via MiXCR and lists one record per CDR3 protein. The table lists 55,000 to 70,000 distinct CDR3 sequences, about 7% of them singletons. The sample was CD8+ T cells sorted from PBMCs, taken about 41 days after the first yellow fever vaccination. The source is a man aged 18-30 years who received the YFV17D yellow fever vaccine.

CDR3 loop: CASSWGTANTEAFF. CDR3 nucleotides: TGTGCCAGCAGTTGGGGGACAGCTAACACTGAAGCTTTCTTT. The chain carries TRBV6-5 and TRBJ1-1; the match to TRBD1 covers 7 bases. This CDR3 is built from 14 residues. The J segment lost 2 bases and the V segment lost 4 bases, leaving 4 bases of the junction unmatched. CDR1 is MNHEY and CDR2 is SVGAGI in the germline V gene.